The entry that follows covers one TCR beta chain sequence. No cognate antigen has been identified for it. Base qualities were left out, and no much larger clone turns up one base away. V is pared back by 2 bases and J by 1 base, with 5 bases lying between the germline termini. Measured from the cysteine to the phenylalanine, the CDR3 is 13 residues long. Solely the CDR3 DNA is kept, with 39 bases framed from the first base. From a lookup of the germline V gene, CDR1 and CDR2 are MDHEN and SYDVKM. The data derive from a study of T cell responses to AZD1222 COVID-19 vaccine (dated by TCRdb to 2020 to 2023). Broadly, across the study: TCR sequencing was performed for about 250 trial participants, of whom 200 to 210 were given two doses of AZD1222 and some 25 were given two doses of MenACWY control vaccine. Trial participants were enrolled by age into 18-55, 56-69 and 70-plus year subgroups, with around 150, 28 and 57 TCR-sequenced participants respectively.

The CDR3 regions of human TCRbeta chains were analyzed by immunosequencing. As for the authors' bioinformatics: TCRs in the repertoires were matched against a reference library of SARS-CoV-2-specific TCRs that had been generated with the MIRA antigen-specificity platform. Breadth was defined as the fraction of unique TCRs that were SARS-CoV-2-associated. Depth was defined as the fraction of total T cells that were SARS-CoV-2-associated. Using the MIRA data, each spike-specific TCR was mapped to the spike region that the TCR reacts to and placed in a CD4 or CD8 class. Log10-transformed breadth and depth values were compared by one-way ANOVA with Sidak's multiple comparisons tests. Drawn from immuneACCESS, this table holds only the in-frame rearrangements with V and J called that TCRdb kept. Clones are partly lost; checked studies trace under half to an unresolved V gene and leave the rest unexplained. V, J and clone size derive from that table, while D and trimming were established from the DNA sequence. Recorded for this sample are 84,000 or so clones; roughly 87% of them occurred a single time. Clones ranked in the top ten supply about 4.8% of the sample.

The sample's time point label, in plain terms: baseline before first vaccination. The treatment or condition tag for this specimen amounts to: meningococcal conjugate vaccine given as trial control. Samples from vaccinated people were obtained from the UK trials COV001 and COV002, which included a single-blind randomized controlled phase 2/3 trial of AZD1222 (ChAdOx1 nCoV-19) in healthy adults. Trial participant PBMC samples were collected at day 0 and day 28 after the second dose for TCRbeta chain sequencing. What the research found in general, with its limitations: Conclusions about previously exposed vaccinees are limited because only 5 or 6 AZD1222 recipients were SARS-CoV-2 seropositive at baseline. Because no samples from the day 14 peak response were available, repertoires could be characterized only after the peak T cell response. In the small 56-69-year group, the increase in depth fell short of significance, most likely because of low power. The vaccine-associated CD4 TCRs covered the entire spike protein, and the dominant responses fell in regions 160-218 and 743-854. Most participants were white British and females outnumbered males, and the authors suggested that clonal diversity may have been underestimated. Epitopes outside the regions mutated in the B.1.351 and B.1.1.7 variants were reportedly recognized by nearly half of the unique spike-specific TCRs. A significant rise in spike-specific TCR breadth and depth was observed after two AZD1222 doses relative to day 0 and relative to MenACWY recipients.

The sequence joins TRBV28 to TRBJ1-2; no confident D gene assignment can be made. The source is an adult in good health. Sequences were derived from peripheral blood, sampled on day 0 of MenACWY control vaccination. The sequence in DNA is TGTGCCAGCAGTTTAAGTAGTAACTATGGCTACACCTTC. Its protein product is CASSLSSNYGYTF.